This T cell receptor (beta chain) was sequenced during a study of blood T cell repertoires in COVID-19. Across the study: Spain, Italy and the United States supplied samples that represented acute and convalescent COVID-19.

Only in-frame clones appear in the TCRdb table, and some are missing; sequencing was by immunoSEQ multiplex PCR. The sample has some 250,000 clones; 70% to 90% are singletons. Germline V gene data show CDR1 as MNHEY and CDR2 as SVGEGT. The CDR3 has 16 amino acids. V lost 1 base, J lost 2 bases, and 3 bases stayed unmatched. The specimen sequenced was peripheral blood. This receptor was obtained from a woman in her 30s who had recovered from COVID-19. The rearrangement links TRBV6-2 or TRBV6-3 to TRBJ2-3; 10 nucleotides align to TRBD1. CDR3: CASSYLGTGDTDTQYF. CDR3 nucleotide sequence: TGTGCCAGCAGTTACTTGGGGACAGGGGACACAGATACGCAGTATTTT.